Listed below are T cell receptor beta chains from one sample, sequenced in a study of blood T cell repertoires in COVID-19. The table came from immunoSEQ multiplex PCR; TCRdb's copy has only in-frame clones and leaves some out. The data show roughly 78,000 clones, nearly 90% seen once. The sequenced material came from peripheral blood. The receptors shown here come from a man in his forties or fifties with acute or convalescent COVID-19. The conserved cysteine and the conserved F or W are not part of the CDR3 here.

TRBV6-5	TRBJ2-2	ASRRVSGELF
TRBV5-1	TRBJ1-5	ASRYSADFFYSNQPQH
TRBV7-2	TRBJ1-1	ASSTLRTTTEAF
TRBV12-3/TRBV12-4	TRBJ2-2	ASSSRGTGELF
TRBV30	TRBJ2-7	AWSSGTAYEQY
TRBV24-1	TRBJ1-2	ATSDRVGGGYT
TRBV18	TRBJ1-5	ASSPPLDRGIQPQH
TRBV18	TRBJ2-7	ASSLGTGSSGQY
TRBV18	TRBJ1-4	ASSLGTGRNEKLF
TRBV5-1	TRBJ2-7	ASSGGTGSYEQY
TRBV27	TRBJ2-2	ASTGGPGELF
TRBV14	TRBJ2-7	ASSQREGPTRYEQY
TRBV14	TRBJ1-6	ASSQAPRGDQKHKSSYNSPLH
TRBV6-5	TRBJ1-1	ASSYEEPNTEAF
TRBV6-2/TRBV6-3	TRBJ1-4	ASSYTSITTNEKLF
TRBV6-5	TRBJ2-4	ASTLGDILGGIQY
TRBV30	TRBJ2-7	AWKGGPGYEQY
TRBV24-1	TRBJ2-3	ATSDPRDSTDTQY
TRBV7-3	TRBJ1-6	ASSRVANSPLH
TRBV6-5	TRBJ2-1	ASLMGQDNEQF
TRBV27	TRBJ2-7	ASSIRTGNEQY
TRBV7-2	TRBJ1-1	ASSSYYRGVAEAF
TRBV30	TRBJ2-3	AWIPGGLTDTQY
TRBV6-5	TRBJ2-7	ASSSIKRGVNWEQY
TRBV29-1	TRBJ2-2	SVPPLRGQGNTGELF
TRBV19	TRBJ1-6	ASSIGDRDNSPLH
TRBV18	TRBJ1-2	ASSRGEDYGYT
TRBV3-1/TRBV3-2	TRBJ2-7	ASSLSYEQY
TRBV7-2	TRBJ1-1	ASSSSGEQAF
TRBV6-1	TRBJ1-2	ASSEGGQGFIYGYT
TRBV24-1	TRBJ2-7	ATSDYTENEQY
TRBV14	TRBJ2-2	ASSQERVVRENTGELF
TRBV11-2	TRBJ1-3	ASSQTGTGNTIY
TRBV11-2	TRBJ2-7	ASSLPGGHEQY
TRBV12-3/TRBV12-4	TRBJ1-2	ASSLTENYGYT
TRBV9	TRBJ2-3	ASSVGSGAQY
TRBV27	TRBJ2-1	ASSGLAVGNEQF
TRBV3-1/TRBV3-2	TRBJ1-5	ASSQGTGGVQPQH
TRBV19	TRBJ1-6	ASTGTGLNSPLH
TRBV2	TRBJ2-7	ASMGLGGEQY
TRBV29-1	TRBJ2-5	SVRREQTQY
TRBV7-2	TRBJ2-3	ASSLGVIGREGDTQY
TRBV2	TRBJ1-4	ASTGNRGFNEKLF
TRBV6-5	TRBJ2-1	ASSYSGTSSTEQF
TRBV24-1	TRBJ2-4	ATSDWQGDIQY
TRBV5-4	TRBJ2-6	ASSGRVSSGANVLT
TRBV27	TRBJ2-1	ASSPRTSGRNEQF
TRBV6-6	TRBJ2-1	ASSPRAGGPSYNEQF
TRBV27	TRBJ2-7	ASSLWREHHEQY
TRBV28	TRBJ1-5	ASRQTEQPQH
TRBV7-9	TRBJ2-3	ASSLVADTQY
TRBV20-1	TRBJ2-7	SVPGGYEQY
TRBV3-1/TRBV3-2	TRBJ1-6	ASSSGTGTSPLH
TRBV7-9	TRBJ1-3	ASSLGDRVSGNTIY
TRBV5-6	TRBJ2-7	ASSLDRGKYEQY
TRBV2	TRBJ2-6	ASIGQTLLGANVLT
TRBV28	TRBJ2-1	ASTSGGAYNEQF
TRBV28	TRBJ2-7	ASSFRIVLWGQGSYEQY